The text below deals with one TCR beta chain. Its antigen is still unknown. The sample originates from a study of T cells in localized non-small cell lung cancer. Study-wide results and caveats: Only one tumor region went through sequencing, so heterogeneity may still be there. Greater T cell density in blood accompanied longer overall survival.

Only in-frame clones appear in the TCRdb table, and some are missing; sequencing was by immunoSEQ multiplex PCR. This table holds roughly 64,000 clones, about four fifths found once. Trimming cost V 1 base and J 4 bases, with 11 bases left between them. The length of the CDR3 is 15 residues. Germline assignment: CDR1 LNHNV and CDR2 YYDKDF (reference sequence). Source: PBMCs, taken before any cancer treatment. V and J are TRBV15 and TRBJ1-5, with D possibly TRBD1 on 5 matching bases. The receptor was isolated from a man between 40 and 70 years old with stage II lung adenocarcinoma. The CDR3 DNA is TGTGCCACCAGCAGAGGGGGCAGTCCGAATCAGCCCCAGCATTTT. Its translation: CATSRGGSPNQPQHF.